These T cell receptor beta chains were read from a single sample in a study of beta chain features in type 1 diabetes. Generated by immunoSEQ multiplex PCR, the TCRdb table keeps only in-frame clones and is missing some. The data contain about 140,000 clones, roughly 10% of them singletons. Source material: central memory CD4+ T cells from blood. The receptors originated from a middle-aged woman in good health. Each CDR3 is given with its conserved first and last residue. Fields, in order: J gene, clone size, D gene, V gene, CDR3 protein, CDR3 DNA. D genes are given only for firm matches. Part of the rows lack a size; the others show once, few, many or a class for expanded clones.

>TRBJ1-4|few|-|TRBV18
CASSVTLDVRGMELFF
TGTGCCAGCTCAGTCACTCTCGACGTCCGGGGGATGGAACTGTTTTTT
>TRBJ1-1|-|-|TRBV5-1
CASAPAVNTEAFF
TGCGCCAGCGCCCCGGCGGTGAACACTGAAGCTTTCTTT
>TRBJ1-4|-|TRBD1|TRBV9
CASSSGQGGEKLFF
TGTGCCAGCAGCTCGGGACAGGGTGGTGAAAAACTGTTTTTT
>TRBJ2-2|-|-|TRBV19
CASRLREGIGELFF
TGTGCCAGCCGACTACGCGAAGGTATCGGGGAGCTGTTTTTT
>TRBJ2-3|-|-|TRBV2
CASSEELSTQYF
TGTGCCAGCAGTGAAGAACTTAGTACGCAGTATTTT
>TRBJ2-3|many|-|TRBV18
CASSPTSFGTDTQYF
TGTGCCAGCTCACCAACTAGCTTTGGCACAGATACGCAGTATTTT
>TRBJ2-7|few|TRBD1|TRBV10-3
CATGRDRGLEQYF
TGTGCCACCGGCCGGGACAGGGGGCTTGAGCAGTACTTC
>TRBJ2-1|many|TRBD1|TRBV5-1
CASGTGTGVYNEQFF
TGCGCCAGCGGGACTGGGACAGGGGTATACAATGAGCAGTTCTTC
>TRBJ1-2|-|TRBD1|TRBV2
CASRGTGSGGYTF
TGTGCCAGCAGAGGGACAGGGTCCGGTGGCTACACCTTC
>TRBJ2-5|-|TRBD1|TRBV2
CASSATTGGTETQYF
TGTGCCAGCAGCGCCACGACAGGGGGCACCGAGACCCAGTACTTC
>TRBJ1-2|few|-|TRBV14
CASSPLAGYGYTF
TGTGCCAGCAGCCCGCTGGCGGGGTATGGCTACACCTTC
>TRBJ1-2|many|-|TRBV29-1
CSVDPDRRGYTF
TGCAGCGTTGACCCAGACAGGCGTGGCTACACCTTC
>TRBJ2-7|-|TRBD1|TRBV10-3
CAIRSGTGGDEQYF
TGTGCCATCAGGTCCGGGACAGGGGGGGACGAGCAGTACTTC
>TRBJ2-1|-|-|TRBV4-3
CASSQEVQGGAYNEQFF
TGCGCCAGCAGCCAAGAAGTACAGGGTGGGGCCTACAATGAGCAGTTCTTC
>TRBJ2-5|-|TRBD2|TRBV7-2
CASSFTVAGGLDGETQYF
TGTGCCAGCAGCTTTACTGTAGCGGGGGGACTCGACGGGGAGACCCAGTACTTC
>TRBJ2-1|-|TRBD2|TRBV5-6
CASSLGGFQNEQFF
TGTGCCAGCAGCCTGGGAGGGTTTCAGAATGAGCAGTTCTTC
>TRBJ2-7|few|-|TRBV14
CASSPQTGPWHEQYF
TGTGCCAGCAGCCCCCAGACAGGACCCTGGCACGAGCAGTACTTC
>TRBJ2-5|-|TRBD1|TRBV23-1
CASSQSRGDRVAQETQYF
TGCGCCAGCAGTCAATCGAGGGGGGACAGGGTAGCCCAAGAGACCCAGTACTTC
>TRBJ1-4|-|TRBD1|TRBV18
CASSPQGTVNEKLFF
TGTGCCAGCTCACCTCAGGGGACAGTTAATGAAAAACTGTTTTTT
>TRBJ2-5|many|-|TRBV5-6
CASSLVSVTETQYF
TGTGCCAGCAGCTTAGTTTCGGTAACAGAGACCCAGTACTTC
>TRBJ1-6|many|TRBD1|TRBV2
CASSGQGHNSPLHF
TGTGCCAGCAGTGGACAGGGTCATAATTCACCCCTCCACTTT
>TRBJ2-5|few|-|TRBV6-1
CASRKTEQETQYF
TGTGCCAGCAGGAAGACAGAGCAAGAGACCCAGTACTTC
>TRBJ2-3|-|TRBD2|TRBV7-2
CASSASGGAADTQYF
TGTGCCAGCAGCGCCAGCGGGGGGGCCGCAGATACGCAGTATTTT
>TRBJ1-1|-|-|TRBV5-1
CASSLDVMNTEAFF
TGCGCCAGCAGCTTGGATGTCATGAACACTGAAGCTTTCTTT
>TRBJ2-3|-|-|TRBV5-4
CASSMGAGVTDTQYF
TGTGCCAGCAGCATGGGGGCGGGGGTCACAGATACGCAGTATTTT
>TRBJ2-3|few|TRBD1|TRBV29-1
CSVLGTGASTDTQYF
TGCAGCGTTCTTGGGACAGGGGCTAGCACAGATACGCAGTATTTT
>TRBJ2-7|few|-|TRBV7-8
CASSLVGTLSYEQYF
TGTGCCAGCAGCTTAGTTGGGACATTATCCTACGAGCAGTACTTC
>TRBJ2-3|many|-|TRBV19
CASGADTQYF
TGTGCCAGCGGTGCAGATACGCAGTATTTT
>TRBJ2-7|few|-|TRBV9
CASSVATGGEQYF
TGTGCCAGCAGCGTAGCTACCGGGGGCGAGCAGTACTTC
>TRBJ2-5|-|-|TRBV5-1
CASSLGRGREETQYF
TGCGCCAGCAGCTTGGGACGGGGGAGAGAAGAGACCCAGTACTTC
>TRBJ1-1|few|TRBD1|TRBV29-1
CSVEGTGGLGTEAFF
TGCAGCGTCGAAGGGACAGGGGGCCTGGGCACTGAAGCTTTCTTT
>TRBJ2-2|-|TRBD1|TRBV5-6
CASSFGDQGASNTGELFF
TGTGCCAGCAGCTTTGGTGACCAGGGGGCCTCGAACACCGGGGAGCTGTTTTTT
>TRBJ2-7|-|TRBD1|TRBV7-2
CASSNNRGYEQYF
TGTGCCAGCAGCAACAACAGGGGTTACGAGCAGTACTTC
>TRBJ1-6|-|-|TRBV6-5
CASSYQPRHGSPLHF
TGTGCCAGCAGTTACCAACCGCGGCATGGTTCACCCCTCCACTTT
>TRBJ2-7|few|TRBD2|TRBV6-6
CASKGLAGSEQYF
TGTGCCAGCAAGGGACTAGCGGGATCCGAGCAGTACTTC
>TRBJ1-6|-|-|TRBV5-4
CASRHATEAYNSPLHF
TGTGCCAGCAGACACGCCACGGAGGCTTATAATTCACCCCTCCACTTT
>TRBJ2-5|-|TRBD1|TRBV11-2
CASSPTGAGETQYF
TGTGCCAGCAGCCCCACAGGGGCCGGGGAGACCCAGTACTTC
>TRBJ2-5|-|TRBD2|TRBV5-4
CASSTRLAGEETQYF
TGTGCCAGCAGCACTCGACTAGCGGGGGAAGAGACCCAGTACTTC
>TRBJ2-1|-|-|TRBV13
CASSAGTPQHEQFF
TGTGCCAGCAGCGCTGGGACTCCTCAGCATGAGCAGTTCTTC
>TRBJ1-1|-|-|TRBV7-2
CASSSRGALVNTEAFF
TGTGCCAGCAGCAGCAGGGGCGCACTTGTGAACACTGAAGCTTTCTTT
>TRBJ2-5|many|-|TRBV2
CASSEGHETQYF
TGTGCCAGCAGTGAAGGACATGAGACCCAGTACTTC
>TRBJ2-7|few|TRBD1|TRBV6-5
CASRPHTGDEQYF
TGTGCCAGCAGGCCGCACACAGGGGACGAGCAGTACTTC
>TRBJ1-2|-|TRBD1|TRBV27
CASSFTGGPLNGYTF
TGTGCCAGCAGTTTCACAGGGGGGCCCTTGAATGGCTACACCTTC
>TRBJ2-3|-|-|TRBV7-9
CATLTSSSGTDTQYF
TGTGCCACCCTAACTTCTAGCTCCGGCACAGATACGCAGTATTTT
>TRBJ1-6|few|-|TRBV5-1
CASSLSGRARSNSPLHF
TGCGCCAGCAGCTTGAGTGGCAGGGCCAGGTCGAATTCACCCCTCCACTTT
>TRBJ1-2|few|TRBD1|TRBV29-1
CSSEADREESNYGYTF
TGCAGCTCTGAGGCGGACAGGGAAGAGTCTAACTATGGCTACACCTTC
>TRBJ2-3|-|TRBD1|TRBV5-4
CASSSWTGGPTDTQYF
TGTGCCAGCAGCTCCTGGACAGGGGGGCCCACAGATACGCAGTATTTT
>TRBJ1-1|many|-|TRBV7-9
CASSLVQAEAFF
TGTGCCAGCAGCTTAGTGCAGGCTGAAGCTTTCTTT
>TRBJ1-5|few|-|TRBV15
CATSIGGTFDQTNQPQHF
TGTGCCACCAGCATCGGAGGGACCTTTGATCAAACCAATCAGCCCCAGCATTTT
>TRBJ2-7|-|-|TRBV11-2
CASSQSGFNEQYF
TGTGCCAGCAGCCAATCAGGGTTCAACGAGCAGTACTTC
>TRBJ1-1|-|-|TRBV20-1
CSVRRGPEAFF
TGCAGTGTCCGCAGGGGACCTGAAGCTTTCTTT
>TRBJ2-7|few|TRBD1|TRBV7-9
CASSYTGDEQYF
TGTGCCAGCAGCTACACAGGGGACGAGCAGTACTTC
>TRBJ2-5|few|-|TRBV2
CASNGGRTYQETQYF
TGTGCCAGCAACGGAGGACGGACTTACCAAGAGACCCAGTACTTC
>TRBJ2-1|-|-|TRBV5-1
CASSLAAAGRNEQFF
TGCGCCAGCAGCTTGGCCGCGGCAGGGAGGAATGAGCAGTTCTTC